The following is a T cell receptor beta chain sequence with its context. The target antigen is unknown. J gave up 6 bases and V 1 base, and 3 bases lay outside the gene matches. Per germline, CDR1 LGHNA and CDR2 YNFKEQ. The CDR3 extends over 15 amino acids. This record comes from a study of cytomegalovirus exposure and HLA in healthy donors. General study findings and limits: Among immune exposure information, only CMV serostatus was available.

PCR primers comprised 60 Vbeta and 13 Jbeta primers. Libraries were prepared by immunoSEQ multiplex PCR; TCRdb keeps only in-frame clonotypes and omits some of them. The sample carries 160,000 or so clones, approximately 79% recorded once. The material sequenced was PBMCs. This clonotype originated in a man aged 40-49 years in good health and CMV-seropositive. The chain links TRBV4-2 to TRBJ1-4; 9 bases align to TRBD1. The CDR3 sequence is CASSQARDRDEKLFF. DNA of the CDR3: TGTGCCAGCAGCCAAGCCCGGGACAGGGATGAAAAACTGTTTTTT.